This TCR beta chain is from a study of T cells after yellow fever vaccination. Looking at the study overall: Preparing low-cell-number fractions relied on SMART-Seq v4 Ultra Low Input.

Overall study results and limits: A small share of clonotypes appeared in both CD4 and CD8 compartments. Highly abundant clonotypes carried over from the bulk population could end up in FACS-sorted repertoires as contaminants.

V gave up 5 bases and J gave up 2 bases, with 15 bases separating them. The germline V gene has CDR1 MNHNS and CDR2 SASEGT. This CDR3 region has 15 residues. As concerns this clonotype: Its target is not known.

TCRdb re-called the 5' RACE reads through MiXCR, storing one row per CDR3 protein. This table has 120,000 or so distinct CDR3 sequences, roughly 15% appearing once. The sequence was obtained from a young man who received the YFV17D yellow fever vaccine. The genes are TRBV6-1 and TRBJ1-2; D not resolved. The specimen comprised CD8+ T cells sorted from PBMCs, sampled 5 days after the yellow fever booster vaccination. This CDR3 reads CASSPNLGLNYGYTF. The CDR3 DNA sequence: TGTGCCAGCAGTCCCAATCTGGGTCTCAACTATGGCTACACCTTC.